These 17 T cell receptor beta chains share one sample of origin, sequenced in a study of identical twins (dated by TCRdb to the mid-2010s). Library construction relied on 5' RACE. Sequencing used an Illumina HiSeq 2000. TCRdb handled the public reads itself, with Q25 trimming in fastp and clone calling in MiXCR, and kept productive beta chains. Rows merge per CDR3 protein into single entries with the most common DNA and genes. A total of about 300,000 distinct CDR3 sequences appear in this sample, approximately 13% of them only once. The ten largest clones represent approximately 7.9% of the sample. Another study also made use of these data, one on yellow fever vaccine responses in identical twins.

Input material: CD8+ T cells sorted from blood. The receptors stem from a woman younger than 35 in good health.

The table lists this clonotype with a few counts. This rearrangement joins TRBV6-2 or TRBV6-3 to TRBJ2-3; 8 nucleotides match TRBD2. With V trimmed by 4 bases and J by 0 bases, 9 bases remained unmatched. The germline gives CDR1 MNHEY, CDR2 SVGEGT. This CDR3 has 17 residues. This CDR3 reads CASSFLAGLSSTDTQYF. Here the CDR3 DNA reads TGTGCCAGCAGTTTTCTAGCGGGCTTGAGTAGCACAGATACGCAGTATTTT.

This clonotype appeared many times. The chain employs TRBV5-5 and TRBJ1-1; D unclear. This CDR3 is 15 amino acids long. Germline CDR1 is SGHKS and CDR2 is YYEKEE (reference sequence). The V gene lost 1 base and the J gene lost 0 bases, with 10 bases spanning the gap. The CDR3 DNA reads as TGTGCCAGCAGCTTGTATGAGGGTGTGAACACTGAAGCTTTCTTT. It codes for CASSLYEGVNTEAFF.

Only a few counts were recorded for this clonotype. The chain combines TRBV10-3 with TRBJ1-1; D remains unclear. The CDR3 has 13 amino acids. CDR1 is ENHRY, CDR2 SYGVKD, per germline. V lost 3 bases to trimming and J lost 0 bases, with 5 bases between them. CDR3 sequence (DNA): TGTGCCATCAGTGAAAAAATGAACACTGAAGCTTTCTTT. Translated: CAISEKMNTEAFF.

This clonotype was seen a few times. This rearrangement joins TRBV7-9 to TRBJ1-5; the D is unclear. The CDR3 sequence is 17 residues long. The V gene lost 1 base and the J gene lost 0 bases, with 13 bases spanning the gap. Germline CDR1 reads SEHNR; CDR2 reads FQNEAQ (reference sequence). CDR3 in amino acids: CASSLGDGGYSNQPQHF. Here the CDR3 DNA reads TGTGCCAGCAGCTTAGGCGACGGAGGCTATAGCAATCAGCCCCAGCATTTT.

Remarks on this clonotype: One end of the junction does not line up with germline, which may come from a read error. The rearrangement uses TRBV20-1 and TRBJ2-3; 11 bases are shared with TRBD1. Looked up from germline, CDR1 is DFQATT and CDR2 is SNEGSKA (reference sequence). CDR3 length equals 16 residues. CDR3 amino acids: CCARDWTGGAGDTQYF. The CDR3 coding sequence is TGCTGTGCTAGAGACTGGACAGGGGGCGCCGGGGATACGCAGTATTTT.

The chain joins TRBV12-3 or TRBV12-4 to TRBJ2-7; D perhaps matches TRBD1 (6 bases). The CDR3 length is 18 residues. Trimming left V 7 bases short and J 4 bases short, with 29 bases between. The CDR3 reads CASTLQYFRTVRGYEQYV. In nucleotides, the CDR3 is TGTGCCAGCACCCTACAATATTTTCGGACAGTGCGCGGATACGAGCAGTACGTC.

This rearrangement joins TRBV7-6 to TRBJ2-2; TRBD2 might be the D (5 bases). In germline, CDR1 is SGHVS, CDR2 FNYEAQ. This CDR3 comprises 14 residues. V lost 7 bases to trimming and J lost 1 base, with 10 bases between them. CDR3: CASTLRGNTGELFF. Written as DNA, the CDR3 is TGTGCCAGCACCCTACGGGGGAACACCGGGGAGCTGTTTTTT.

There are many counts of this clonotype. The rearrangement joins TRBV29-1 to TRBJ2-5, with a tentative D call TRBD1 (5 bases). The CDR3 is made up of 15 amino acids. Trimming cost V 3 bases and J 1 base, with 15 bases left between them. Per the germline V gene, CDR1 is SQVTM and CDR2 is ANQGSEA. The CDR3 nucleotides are TGCAGCGTTGATAGAACAGGAGAGCCCCAAGAGACCCAGTACTTC. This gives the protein CSVDRTGEPQETQYF.

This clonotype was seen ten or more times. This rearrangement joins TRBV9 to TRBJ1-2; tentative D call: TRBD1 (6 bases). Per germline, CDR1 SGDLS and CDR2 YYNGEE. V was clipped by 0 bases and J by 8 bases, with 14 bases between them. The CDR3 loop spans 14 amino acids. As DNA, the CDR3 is TGTGCCAGCAGCGTAGGAGGGGGTGATGTCGGCTACACCTTC. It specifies CASSVGGGDVGYTF.

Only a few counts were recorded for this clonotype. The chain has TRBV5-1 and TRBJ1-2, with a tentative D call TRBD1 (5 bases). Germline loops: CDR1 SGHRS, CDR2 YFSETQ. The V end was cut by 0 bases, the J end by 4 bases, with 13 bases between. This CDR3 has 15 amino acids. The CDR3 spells CASSLDTGPSYGYTF. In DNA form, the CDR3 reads TGCGCCAGCAGCTTGGACACAGGTCCCTCCTATGGCTACACCTTC.

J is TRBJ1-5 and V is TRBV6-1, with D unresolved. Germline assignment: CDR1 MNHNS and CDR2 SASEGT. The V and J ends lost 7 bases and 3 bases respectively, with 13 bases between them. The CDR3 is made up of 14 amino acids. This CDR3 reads CASKKLQANQPQHF. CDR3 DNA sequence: TGTGCCAGCAAAAAACTCCAGGCCAATCAGCCCCAGCATTTT.

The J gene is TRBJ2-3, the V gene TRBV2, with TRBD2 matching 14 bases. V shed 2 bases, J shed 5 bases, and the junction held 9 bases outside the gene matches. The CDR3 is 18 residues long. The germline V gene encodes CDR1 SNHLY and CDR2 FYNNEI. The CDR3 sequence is CASSERGLAGAFIDTQYF. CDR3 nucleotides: TGTGCCAGCAGTGAAAGGGGACTAGCGGGAGCATTTATAGATACGCAGTATTTT.

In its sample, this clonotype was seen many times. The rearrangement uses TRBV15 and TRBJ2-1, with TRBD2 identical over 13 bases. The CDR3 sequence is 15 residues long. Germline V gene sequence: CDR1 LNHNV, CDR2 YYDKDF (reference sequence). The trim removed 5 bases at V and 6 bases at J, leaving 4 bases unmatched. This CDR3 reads CATSGTSGTSNEQFF. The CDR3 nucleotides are TGTGCCACCAGCGGGACTAGCGGGACCTCCAATGAGCAGTTCTTC.

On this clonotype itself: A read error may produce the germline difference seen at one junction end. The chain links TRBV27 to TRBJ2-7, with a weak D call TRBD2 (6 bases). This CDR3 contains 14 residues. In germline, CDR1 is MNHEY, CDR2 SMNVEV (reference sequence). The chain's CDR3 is CASSLGGVPYEQYF. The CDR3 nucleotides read TGTGCTAGCAGTTTAGGAGGGGTACCGTACGAGCAGTACTTC.

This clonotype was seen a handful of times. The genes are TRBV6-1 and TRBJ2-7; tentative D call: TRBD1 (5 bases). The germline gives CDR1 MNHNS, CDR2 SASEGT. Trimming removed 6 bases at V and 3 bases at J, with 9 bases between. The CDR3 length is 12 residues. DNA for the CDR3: TGTGCCAGCAGAGACAGTTTCTACGAGCAGTACGTC. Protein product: CASRDSFYEQYV.

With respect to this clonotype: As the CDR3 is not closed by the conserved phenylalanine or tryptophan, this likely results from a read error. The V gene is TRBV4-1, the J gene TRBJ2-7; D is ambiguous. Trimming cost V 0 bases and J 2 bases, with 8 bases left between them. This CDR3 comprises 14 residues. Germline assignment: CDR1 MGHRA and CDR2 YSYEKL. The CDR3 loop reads CASSQDLVTYEQYY. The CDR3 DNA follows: TGCGCCAGCAGCCAAGATTTGGTCACCTACGAGCAGTACTAC.

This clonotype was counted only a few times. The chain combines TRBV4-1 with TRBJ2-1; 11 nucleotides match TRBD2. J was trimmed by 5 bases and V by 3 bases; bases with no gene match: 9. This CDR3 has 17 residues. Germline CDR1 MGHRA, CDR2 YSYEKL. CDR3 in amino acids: CASSQQTSGSWDNEQFF. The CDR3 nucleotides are TGCGCCAGCAGCCAGCAAACTAGCGGGAGTTGGGACAATGAGCAGTTCTTC.